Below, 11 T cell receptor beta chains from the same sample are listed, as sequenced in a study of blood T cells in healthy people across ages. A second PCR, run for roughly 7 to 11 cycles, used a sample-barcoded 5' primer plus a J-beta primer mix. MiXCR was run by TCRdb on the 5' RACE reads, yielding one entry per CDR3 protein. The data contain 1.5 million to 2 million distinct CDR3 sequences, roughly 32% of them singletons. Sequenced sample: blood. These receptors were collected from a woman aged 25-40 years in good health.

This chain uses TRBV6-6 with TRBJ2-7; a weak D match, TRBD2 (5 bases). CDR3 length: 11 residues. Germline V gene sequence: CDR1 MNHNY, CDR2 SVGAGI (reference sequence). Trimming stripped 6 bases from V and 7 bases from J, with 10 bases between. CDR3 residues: CASRGRQEQYF. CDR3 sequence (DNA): TGTGCCAGCAGAGGGAGACAAGAGCAGTACTTC.

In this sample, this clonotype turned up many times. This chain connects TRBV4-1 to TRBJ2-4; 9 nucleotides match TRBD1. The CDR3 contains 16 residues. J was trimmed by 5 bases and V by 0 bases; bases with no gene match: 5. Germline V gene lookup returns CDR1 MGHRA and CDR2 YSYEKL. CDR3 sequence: CASSQEGTGQENIQYF. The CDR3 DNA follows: TGCGCCAGCAGCCAAGAGGGGACAGGGCAGGAAAACATTCAGTACTTC.

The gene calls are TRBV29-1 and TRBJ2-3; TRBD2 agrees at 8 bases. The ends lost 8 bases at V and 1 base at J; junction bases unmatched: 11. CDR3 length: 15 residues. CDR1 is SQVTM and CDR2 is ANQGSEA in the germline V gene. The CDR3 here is CSSSRLALGTDTQYF. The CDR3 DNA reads TGCAGCTCATCAAGACTAGCGCTGGGCACAGATACGCAGTATTTT.

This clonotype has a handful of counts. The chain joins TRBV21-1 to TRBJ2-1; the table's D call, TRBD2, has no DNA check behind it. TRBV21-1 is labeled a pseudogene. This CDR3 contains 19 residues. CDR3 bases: TGTGCCAGCAGCCTTCGTTGGACTAGCGGGGCCTCAGGGAACAATGAGCAGTTCTTC. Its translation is CASSLRWTSGASGNNEQFF.

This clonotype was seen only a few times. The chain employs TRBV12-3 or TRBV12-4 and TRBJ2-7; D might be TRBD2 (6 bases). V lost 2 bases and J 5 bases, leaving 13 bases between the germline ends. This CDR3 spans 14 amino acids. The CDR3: CASSLRGVKNEQYF. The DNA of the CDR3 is TGTGCCAGCAGTTTACGCGGGGTTAAGAACGAGCAGTACTTC.

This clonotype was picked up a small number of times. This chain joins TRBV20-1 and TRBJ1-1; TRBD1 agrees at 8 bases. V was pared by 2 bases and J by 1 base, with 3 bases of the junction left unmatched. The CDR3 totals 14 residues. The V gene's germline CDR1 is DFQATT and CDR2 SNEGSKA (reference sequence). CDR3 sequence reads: CSARKTGENTEAFF. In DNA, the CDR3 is TGCAGTGCTAGAAAGACAGGGGAGAACACTGAAGCTTTCTTT.

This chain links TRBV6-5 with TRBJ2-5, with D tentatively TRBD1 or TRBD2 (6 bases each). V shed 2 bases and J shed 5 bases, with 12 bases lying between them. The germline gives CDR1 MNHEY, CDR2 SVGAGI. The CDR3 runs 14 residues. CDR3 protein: CASSYGGPRETQYF. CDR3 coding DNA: TGTGCCAGCAGTTACGGGGGGCCCCGCGAGACCCAGTACTTC.

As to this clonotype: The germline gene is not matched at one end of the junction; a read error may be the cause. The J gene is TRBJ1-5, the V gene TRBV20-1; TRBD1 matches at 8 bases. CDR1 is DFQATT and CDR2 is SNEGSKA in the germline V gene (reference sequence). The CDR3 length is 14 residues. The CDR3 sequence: CSVRADRERQPQHF. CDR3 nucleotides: TGCAGTGTTAGAGCGGACAGGGAAAGACAGCCCCAGCATTTT.

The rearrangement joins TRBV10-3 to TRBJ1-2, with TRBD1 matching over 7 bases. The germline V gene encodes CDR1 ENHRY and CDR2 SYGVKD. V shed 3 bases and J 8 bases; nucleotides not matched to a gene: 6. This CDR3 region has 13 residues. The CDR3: CAISEGQALGYTF. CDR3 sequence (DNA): TGTGCCATCAGTGAAGGACAGGCTCTGGGCTACACCTTC.

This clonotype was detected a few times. As DNA, the CDR3 is TGTGCCACCACCTTCGCGGGGGGAGACGAGCAGTACTTC. It is translated as CATTFAGGDEQYF. This chain links TRBV12-3 or TRBV12-4 with TRBJ2-5, with 8 bases aligning to TRBD2. The better agreement between TRBJ2-7 and the DNA end casts doubt on the J call. The CDR3 extends over 13 amino acids.

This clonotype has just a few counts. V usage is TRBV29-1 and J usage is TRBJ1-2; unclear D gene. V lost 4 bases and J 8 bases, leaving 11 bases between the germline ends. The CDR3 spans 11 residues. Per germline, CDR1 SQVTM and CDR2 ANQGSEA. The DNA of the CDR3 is TGCAGCGTTGTGATCACCCAAGGCTACACCTTC. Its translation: CSVVITQGYTF. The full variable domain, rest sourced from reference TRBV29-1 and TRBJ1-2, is SAVISQKPSRDICQRGTSLTIQCQVDSQVTMMFWYRQQPGQSLTLIATANQGSEATYESGFVIDKFPISRPNLTFSTLTVSNMSPEDSSIYLCSVVITQGYTFGSGTRLTVV.